Listed here are 3 T cell receptor beta chains from one sample, sequenced in a study of cytomegalovirus exposure and HLA in healthy donors. PCR used 60 Vbeta primers and 13 Jbeta primers. The repertoire was sequenced with immunoSEQ multiplex PCR; TCRdb's copy has only in-frame clones and lacks some. The profile shows under 100,000 clones, roughly 70% of them singletons. Sequencing input: PBMCs. These receptor sequences come from a woman aged 50 to 60 in good health and CMV-seropositive.

The chain couples TRBV25-1 to TRBJ2-7; D unclear. The V and J ends lost 0 bases and 0 bases respectively, with 6 bases between them. The CDR3 length is 14 residues. Germline CDR1 MGHDK, CDR2 SYGVNS. The CDR3: CASSEYVSSYEQYF. Written as DNA, the CDR3 is TGTGCCAGCAGTGAATATGTCAGCTCCTACGAGCAGTACTTC.

The chain employs TRBV14 and TRBJ2-7; D is unresolved. CDR1 is SGHDN and CDR2 is FVKESK in the germline V gene. Trimming cost V 1 base and J 0 bases, with 7 bases left between them. The CDR3 totals 14 residues. In DNA, the CDR3 is TGTGCCAGCAGCCAAGTGCGAACCTCCTACGAGCAGTACTTC. Its translation: CASSQVRTSYEQYF.

The V and J genes are TRBV29-1 and TRBJ2-1, with 9 bases fitting TRBD2. Losses at the gene ends were 6 bases for V and 8 bases for J; bases not matched to a gene: 8. CDR3 length equals 13 residues. Germline V gene data show CDR1 as SQVTM and CDR2 as ANQGSEA. Here the CDR3 reads CSVAIAGVDEQFF. The CDR3 DNA reads TGCAGCGTCGCAATAGCGGGAGTGGATGAGCAGTTCTTC.